A selection of T cell receptor beta chains follows, all from one sample in a study of OX40 agonist ivuxolimab in advanced cancers. The protocol was immunoSEQ multiplex PCR, while the TCRdb copy is restricted to in-frame clones and leaves out a portion. Among about 140,000 clones listed, 90% were seen once. Sequencing was performed on CD4+ or CD8+ T cells sorted from blood, taken in a trial of the OX40 agonist ivuxolimab. Receptors originate from an adult with an advanced solid tumor such as melanoma, head and neck, liver or kidney cancer. The conserved cysteine and the conserved F or W are not part of the CDR3 here. A D gene is named only where the DNA matches it firmly.

v_gene	j_gene	d_gene	CDR3aa
TRBV28	TRBJ2-7	NA	ASSPEAPYYEQY
TRBV9	TRBJ1-1	NA	ASSVGANTEAF
TRBV9	TRBJ1-5	TRBD1	ASSAEQGNQPQH
TRBV28	TRBJ1-2	TRBD1	ASRAGQDEDGYT
TRBV29-1	TRBJ2-5	NA	SVNPLLGFQETQY
TRBV5-1	TRBJ1-1	NA	ASSPVGAGNTEAF
TRBV5-1	TRBJ2-1	NA	ASSLLRTDFNEQF
TRBV7-2	TRBJ1-1	NA	ASSLRQGGNTEAF
TRBV30	TRBJ2-6	TRBD1	AWSGQGASSGANVLT
TRBV12-5	TRBJ2-1	TRBD2	ASGLVLGSGSSYNEQF
TRBV4-1	TRBJ2-5	TRBD2	ASSLSSGRSETQY
TRBV9	TRBJ1-1	NA	ASSVVVGDTEAF
TRBV5-4	TRBJ2-7	TRBD2	ASSPVEGSGISGYEQY
TRBV7-9	TRBJ2-2	NA	ASSRGGTGELF
TRBV19	TRBJ1-1	TRBD1	ASSTRDRGEAF
TRBV6-5	TRBJ2-7	TRBD2	ASSLTSGGAYEQY
TRBV5-1	TRBJ2-7	NA	ASSLEASLTYEQY
TRBV5-1	TRBJ2-3	NA	ASSPAQGGNTQY
TRBV5-4	TRBJ2-1	NA	ASSSDRMGEQF
TRBV10-3	TRBJ1-5	NA	AISGRGDPQH
TRBV7-6	TRBJ1-3	NA	ASSLFAGGGNTIY
TRBV9	TRBJ2-4	TRBD1	ASSVADRGRLQY
TRBV11-1	TRBJ2-7	NA	ASSLGAGYEQY